The table lists the clone carrying this T cell receptor beta chain with a few counts. The antigen remains undetermined. This specimen comes from a study of radiotherapy plus CTLA-4 blockade in lung cancer. At the level of the study: Among patients, about 17% showed objective responses, and 30% to 35% had disease control. Findings and limits, study-wide: Tumor-derived TCR clones expanded in blood after radiotherapy plus ipilimumab. Reports state that early shifts in blood T cell clones, with interferon-beta, best predicted response.

Ipilimumab CTLA-4 blockade and focal radiation were given to patients with chemo-refractory metastatic non-small-cell lung cancer. Looked up from germline, CDR1 is LNHDA and CDR2 is SQIVND (reference sequence). This CDR3 contains 15 residues. Trimming took 6 bases from V and 3 from J; bases not matched to a gene: 9. Libraries were prepared by immunoSEQ multiplex PCR; TCRdb keeps only in-frame clonotypes and omits some of them. This sample has 78,000 or so clones, with around 86% found just once. The sample in question was peripheral blood, obtained from a patient treated with radiotherapy plus ipilimumab. This TCR was recovered from a human donor with non-small cell lung cancer who had stable disease on radiotherapy plus ipilimumab. The rearrangement uses TRBV19 and TRBJ2-7; TRBD1 matches at 9 bases. The CDR3 sequence is CASSPPGTGRYEQYF. The CDR3 coding sequence is TGTGCCAGTAGCCCCCCCGGGACAGGGCGCTACGAGCAGTACTTC.